These T cell receptor beta chains were read from a single sample in a study of CD8+ T cells in alopecia areata. Sequencing was performed with immunoSEQ multiplex PCR; in TCRdb, only in-frame clones are kept and a portion is missing. The sample yields under 130,000 clones, about 60% seen once. The sequencing input was CD4+ T cells sorted from blood. The receptors were sampled from a human donor in good health. Each CDR3 is given without its conserved first and last residue. The order of the fields is CDR3 protein, V gene, D gene. D genes are given only for firm matches.

CDR3 protein: SQDRGRLYGYT
V gene: TRBV29-1
D gene: TRBD1

CDR3 protein: ASSPPRLGTATGELF
V gene: TRBV4-3
D gene: TRBD1

CDR3 protein: AISRDRLRRDEKLF
V gene: TRBV10-3
D gene: TRBD1

CDR3 protein: ASSQVGWDMYGYT
V gene: TRBV4-3
D gene: -

CDR3 protein: ASSQRTYRVRQPQH
V gene: TRBV23-1
D gene: -

CDR3 protein: SVEGRTNTGELF
V gene: TRBV29-1
D gene: -

CDR3 protein: ASSQAGYPYNEQF
V gene: TRBV4-2
D gene: -

CDR3 protein: ASSLPGQPSYEQY
V gene: TRBV28
D gene: TRBD1

CDR3 protein: ASSVRQSNTEAF
V gene: TRBV2
D gene: -

CDR3 protein: SVETGGNIQY
V gene: TRBV29-1
D gene: TRBD1

CDR3 protein: ASSFDRGQTLH
V gene: TRBV11-2
D gene: TRBD1

CDR3 protein: ASSLAPGRKTQY
V gene: TRBV7-8
D gene: -

CDR3 protein: ASSELGLAGEQF
V gene: TRBV25-1
D gene: TRBD2

CDR3 protein: ASSLFALEQY
V gene: TRBV7-2
D gene: -

CDR3 protein: ASRNGGPTPYNEQF
V gene: TRBV5-1
D gene: -

CDR3 protein: ASSYQQGARTEAF
V gene: TRBV6-5
D gene: TRBD1

CDR3 protein: ASSLVGGGRGGQPQH
V gene: TRBV7-2
D gene: -

CDR3 protein: SVEVLGPNTEAF
V gene: TRBV29-1
D gene: -

CDR3 protein: ASSRGQARETQY
V gene: TRBV7-9
D gene: TRBD1

CDR3 protein: ACTGQGNSYEQY
V gene: TRBV30
D gene: TRBD1

CDR3 protein: ASSGDRSETQY
V gene: TRBV6-1
D gene: TRBD1

CDR3 protein: AWTRGGGRETQY
V gene: TRBV30
D gene: TRBD2

CDR3 protein: ASSEGAGISPLH
V gene: TRBV2
D gene: -